A selection of T cell receptor beta chains follows, all from one sample in a study of regulatory T cells in long-lasting Graves disease. TCRdb reprocessed the multiplex PCR reads via MiXCR and lists one record per CDR3 protein. Here the sample spans 350,000 to 550,000 distinct CDR3 sequences, 16% being singletons. The same data also went into a second study, on T cells in Graves' hyperthyroidism and ophthalmopathy.

Sequenced here: peripheral blood mononuclear cells (PBMCs), sampled at new diagnosis, from a patient treated with antithyroid drugs. All receptors come from a woman aged 18-29 years with Graves disease. The CDR3 runs from the conserved cysteine through the conserved F or W. A D gene is named only where the DNA matches it firmly. Clone size is given for some rows only: seen once, a few or many times, or a class if the clone is expanded.

TRBJ2-4	.	15	TRBV27	.	TGTGCCAGCAGTTTACGAACAGGGATTCGGGACATTCAGTACTTC	CASSLRTGIRDIQYF
TRBJ2-1	TRBD2	15	TRBV13	many	TGTGCCAGCAGCCGGACTAGCGGGAGGACCTATGAGCAGTTCTTC	CASSRTSGRTYEQFF
TRBJ1-3	.	15	TRBV20-1	.	TGCAGTGCTAGTCCGGGGGGCGCGGGTGGAAACACCATATATTTT	CSASPGGAGGNTIYF
TRBJ2-5	.	11	TRBV29-1	many	TGCAGCGCAAGGAGGGGAGAGACCCAGTACTTC	CSARRGETQYF
TRBJ1-1	.	12	TRBV30	many	TGTGCCTGGAGTGTAAAGGCGGCGTCGGCTTTCTTT	CAWSVKAASAFF
TRBJ2-2	.	15	TRBV5-4	.	TGTGCCAGCAGCTTCCCCGGGTCGAACACCGGGGAGCTGTTTTTT	CASSFPGSNTGELFF
TRBJ1-2	.	14	TRBV7-2	many	TGTGCCAGCAGCCGTGAGCATTCCGCCTATGGCTACACCTTC	CASSREHSAYGYTF
TRBJ2-1	TRBD1	17	TRBV7-8	many	TGTGCCAGCAGCCCCCGACAGGGGGCGAGCCTTCATGGTGAGCAGTTCTTC	CASSPRQGASLHGEQFF
TRBJ2-5	.	16	TRBV5-1	many	TGCGCCAGCAGCGAGACGGCCAAGTTACATCAAGAGACCCAGTACTTC	CASSETAKLHQETQYF
TRBJ1-1	.	13	TRBV14	.	TGTGCCAGCAGCCTCGGAACGCGTACTGAAGCTTTCTTT	CASSLGTRTEAFF
TRBJ1-5	TRBD1	14	TRBV18	few	TGTGCCAGCTCACGGACTCAGGGGGATCAGCCCCAGCATTTT	CASSRTQGDQPQHF
TRBJ2-7	TRBD2	15	TRBV20-1	.	TGCAGTGCTAGGGGGGCTAGCGGGCCCTCCTACGAGCAGTACTTC	CSARGASGPSYEQYF
TRBJ2-3	TRBD2	14	TRBV10-3	.	TGTGCCATCACTCGAGCGGGAGAGGCAGATACGCAGTATTTT	CAITRAGEADTQYF
TRBJ1-3	.	14	TRBV12-3/TRBV12-4	few	TGTGCCAGCAGTTTCGGCGGAAGTGGAAACACCATATATTTT	CASSFGGSGNTIYF
TRBJ2-2	.	17	TRBV6-2/TRBV6-3	.	TGTGCCAGCAGTTCTACGACTAGGGCGACGAACACCGGGGAGCTGTTTTTT	CASSSTTRATNTGELFF
TRBJ1-1	.	14	TRBV30	.	TGTGCCTGGACCCTACGGGAAGTCCGGACTGAAGCTCTCTTT	CAWTLREVRTEALF
TRBJ1-2	.	12	TRBV19	.	TGTGCCACCCAACAGGGTAACTATGGCTACACCTTC	CATQQGNYGYTF
TRBJ2-1	TRBD2	16	TRBV6-1	.	TGTGCCAGCAGACCGCCCCTAGCGGGAGCTAAAAATGAGCAGTTCTTC	CASRPPLAGAKNEQFF
TRBJ1-1	.	16	TRBV7-9	.	TGTGCCAGCAGCCCCGTGGAATGGGCTATGAACACTGAAGCTTTCTTT	CASSPVEWAMNTEAFF
TRBJ2-7	TRBD2	15	TRBV4-2	many	TGTGCCAGCAGCCTGGAGGGAGGGATGGCCTACGAGCAGTACTTC	CASSLEGGMAYEQYF
TRBJ2-2	.	12	TRBV5-1	.	TGCGCCACCACTCAGCCCACTGGAGAGCTGTTTTTT	CATTQPTGELFF
TRBJ2-3	.	18	TRBV3-1	.	TGTGCCAGCAGCCAAGATTTAGGCCGGGACCGACGCACAGATACGCAGTATTTT	CASSQDLGRDRRTDTQYF
TRBJ1-3	.	14	TRBV10-1	few	TGCGCCAGCTCCCCCGGACAGACTGGAAACACCATATATTTT	CASSPGQTGNTIYF
TRBJ1-3	.	15	TRBV11-2	few	TGTGCCAGCAGCTTAGGCAGCTACTCTGGAAACACCATATATTTT	CASSLGSYSGNTIYF
TRBJ2-7	.	14	TRBV28	many	TGTGCCAGCAGCCGCAGGGAGCCATCCTACGAGCAGTACTTC	CASSRREPSYEQYF
TRBJ2-7	.	14	TRBV12-3/TRBV12-4	many	TGTGCCAGCAGCCCCGGGTGGGCCTCCTACGAGCAGTACTTC	CASSPGWASYEQYF
TRBJ2-7	.	12	TRBV24-1	few	TGTGCCACCAGTGATTTTAACGACGAGCAGTACTTC	CATSDFNDEQYF
TRBJ2-3	TRBD2	16	TRBV4-2	.	TGTGCCAGCAGCCAAGCCCTAGCGGGAGGAGAGGATACGCAGTATTTT	CASSQALAGGEDTQYF
TRBJ2-1	.	14	TRBV11-2	many	TGTGCCAGCAGCTTAGGTGGCAGGACATGGGAGCAGTTCTTC	CASSLGGRTWEQFF
TRBJ2-2	.	14	TRBV10-2	.	TGCGCCAGCAGAGCAGGGGTATGGACCGGGGAGCTGTTTTTT	CASRAGVWTGELFF
TRBJ2-1	TRBD2	21	TRBV12-3/TRBV12-4	many	TGTGCCAGCAGTTTAGCGCTTTCTCGGCTAGCGGGAGTACATTCCTACAATGAGCAGTTCTTC	CASSLALSRLAGVHSYNEQFF
TRBJ2-3	.	12	TRBV20-1	few	TGCAGTGCTAGAGATATAGTAGATACGCAGTATTTT	CSARDIVDTQYF
TRBJ1-3	.	14	TRBV6-2/TRBV6-3	.	TGTGCCAGCAGAAACCCCTACTCTGGAAACACCATATATTTT	CASRNPYSGNTIYF
TRBJ1-1	TRBD1	14	TRBV6-1	.	TGTGCCAGCAGTTACACAAACAGGGGTACTGAAGCTTTCTTT	CASSYTNRGTEAFF
TRBJ2-7	.	13	TRBV5-5	.	TGTGCCAGCTCCGGGACCACCTCCTACGAGCAGTACTTC	CASSGTTSYEQYF
TRBJ1-1	TRBD1	14	TRBV4-1	.	TGCGCCAGCAGCCAGCGACAGGGGGCGGGTGAAGCTTTCTTT	CASSQRQGAGEAFF
TRBJ2-7	.	12	TRBV12-3/TRBV12-4	.	TGTGCCAGCACCTCTGGGAAGACCGAGCAGTACTTC	CASTSGKTEQYF
TRBJ1-1	.	10	TRBV30	many	TGTGCCTGGAGTGGGACTGAAGCTTTCTTT	CAWSGTEAFF
TRBJ2-5	.	14	TRBV6-1	many	TGTGCCAGCGGCCTCGACAGGACGCAAGAGACCCAGTACTTC	CASGLDRTQETQYF
TRBJ2-1	.	15	TRBV5-1	few	TGCGCCAGCAGATCGGGGCAAGTTCCCGTCAATGAGCAGTTCTTC	CASRSGQVPVNEQFF
TRBJ2-3	.	14	TRBV7-9	many	TGTGCCAGCAGAAGGCGGACAGGCACAGATACGCAGTATTTT	CASRRRTGTDTQYF
TRBJ2-7	.	16	TRBV19	.	TGTGCCAGTAGTCTAGATCACTCGACAGACTCCTACGAGCAGTACTTC	CASSLDHSTDSYEQYF
TRBJ2-3	TRBD1	18	TRBV4-1	.	TGCGCCAGCAGCCAAGAGGGGACAGGGAGGTCAGCGGTCGATACGCAGTATTTT	CASSQEGTGRSAVDTQYF
TRBJ2-7	TRBD2	14	TRBV10-1	few	TGCGCCAGCGGACCGACAACTAGCGTGAACGAGCAGTACTTC	CASGPTTSVNEQYF
TRBJ1-1	.	12	TRBV28	many	TGTGCCAGCAGCAACCCACAGGGTCTTGCTTTCTTT	CASSNPQGLAFF
TRBJ2-2	TRBD2	13	TRBV29-1	few	TGCAGCGTTGAAAAGCTAGCGGGAGGGGAGCTGTTTTTT	CSVEKLAGGELFF
TRBJ2-5	TRBD2	17	TRBV5-4	.	TGTGCCAGCAGCTTTAGCGGGAGGGCCGGAGGAGGGGAGACCCAGTACTTC	CASSFSGRAGGGETQYF
TRBJ2-7	.	14	TRBV20-1	.	TGCAGTGCTAAATCGGCCCCAACCTCCTACGAGCAGTACTTC	CSAKSAPTSYEQYF
TRBJ1-5	.	15	TRBV5-1	few	TGCGCCAGCAGCTTGGACGGCTTTCGCAATCAGCCCCAGCATTTT	CASSLDGFRNQPQHF
TRBJ2-2	TRBD2	18	TRBV28	.	TGTGCCAGCAGGGGGACTAGCGTCTCACCGGAGTACACCGGGGAGCTGTTTTTT	CASRGTSVSPEYTGELFF
TRBJ2-7	.	14	TRBV15	many	TGTGCCACCAGCAGGGCAGGGGAGGCGTACGAGCAGTACTTC	CATSRAGEAYEQYF
TRBJ1-5	.	17	TRBV5-1	many	TGCGCCAGCAGCTATCCAGCCCGTCGGCAAGCGAATCAGCCCCAGCATTTT	CASSYPARRQANQPQHF
TRBJ2-5	TRBD2	16	TRBV30	many	TGTGCCTGGGTCGCGGCGGGAGGGAGGTACCAAGAGACCCAGTACTTC	CAWVAAGGRYQETQYF
TRBJ2-7	.	12	TRBV6-2/TRBV6-3	.	TGTGCCAGTAAGATGGGATCCGGCGAGCAGTACTTC	CASKMGSGEQYF
TRBJ2-3	.	15	TRBV5-1	many	TGCGCCAGCAGCTTGGATGGCAGGAGGGGAGATACGCAGTATTTT	CASSLDGRRGDTQYF
TRBJ2-7	.	15	TRBV27	.	TGTGCCAGCAGTTCTCGGGGCCCATCAGTCCCCGAGCAGTACTTC	CASSSRGPSVPEQYF
TRBJ2-7	.	14	TRBV5-1	many	TGTGCCAGCAGCTTGTTGAGAGGGGAGTACGAGCAGTACTTC	CASSLLRGEYEQYF